This T cell receptor (beta chain) was sequenced for a study of shared clonotypes between healthy human individuals. Points from the study as a whole: Roughly 4.6% of naive CD4 clonotypes were common to several donors. Richness estimates generally favored naive over memory subsets.

Of note for this clone: Its target is not known.

Here immunoSEQ multiplex PCR was the method, and the copy in TCRdb shows in-frame clones only, minus some. The data hold over 850,000 clones, with 75% to 80% observed a single time. In germline, CDR1 is SGDLS, CDR2 YYNGEE. The V gene lost 4 bases and the J gene lost 8 bases, with 13 bases spanning the gap. This CDR3 has 13 amino acids. This chain joins TRBV9 and TRBJ2-4; D is unclear. Material: memory CD4+ T cells from PBMCs. Subset noted: CD45RA-negative fraction. This clonotype originated in a man between 18 and 35 years old in good health. Some clones in this sample may be carry-over from other donors' samples. The CDR3 sequence: CASSPTTRDIQYF. CDR3 DNA: TGTGCCAGCAGCCCTACGACCCGGGACATTCAGTACTTC.